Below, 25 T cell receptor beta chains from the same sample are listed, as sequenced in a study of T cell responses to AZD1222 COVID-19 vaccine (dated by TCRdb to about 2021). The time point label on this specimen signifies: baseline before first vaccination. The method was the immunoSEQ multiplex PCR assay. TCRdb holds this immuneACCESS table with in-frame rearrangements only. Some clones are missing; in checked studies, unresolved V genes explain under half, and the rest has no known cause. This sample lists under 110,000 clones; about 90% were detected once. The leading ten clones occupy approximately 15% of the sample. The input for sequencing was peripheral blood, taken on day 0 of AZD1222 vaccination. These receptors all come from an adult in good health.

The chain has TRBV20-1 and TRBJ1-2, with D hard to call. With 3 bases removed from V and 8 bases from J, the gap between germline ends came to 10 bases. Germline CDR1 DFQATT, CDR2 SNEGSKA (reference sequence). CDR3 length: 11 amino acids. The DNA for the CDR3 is TGCAGTGCTAGGGAAGGGCTGGGCTACACCTTC. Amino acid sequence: CSAREGLGYTF.

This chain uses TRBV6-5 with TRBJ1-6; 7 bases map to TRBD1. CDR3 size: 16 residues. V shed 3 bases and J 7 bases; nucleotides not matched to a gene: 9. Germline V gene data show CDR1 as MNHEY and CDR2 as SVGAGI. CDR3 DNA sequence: TGTGCCAGCAGTTATTCGGGACAGCATGCCAATTCACCCCTCCACTTT. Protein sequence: CASSYSGQHANSPLHF.

This chain's CDR3 is CASSVRDRAYEQYF. The CDR3 region has the DNA TGTGCCAGCAGCGTGAGAGACAGAGCCTACGAGCAGTACTTC. The chain joins TRBV9 to TRBJ2-7, with D perhaps TRBD1 (5 bases). V lost 2 bases, J lost 2 bases, and 11 bases lay in between. CDR3 size: 14 residues. Per the germline V gene, CDR1 is SGDLS and CDR2 is YYNGEE.

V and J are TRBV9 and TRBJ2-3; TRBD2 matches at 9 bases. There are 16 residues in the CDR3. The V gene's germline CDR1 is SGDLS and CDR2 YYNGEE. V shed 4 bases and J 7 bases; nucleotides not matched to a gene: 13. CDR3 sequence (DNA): TGTGCCAGCAGCTTTTCTAGCGGGATGGGCTCCAATACGCAGTATTTT. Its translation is CASSFSSGMGSNTQYF.

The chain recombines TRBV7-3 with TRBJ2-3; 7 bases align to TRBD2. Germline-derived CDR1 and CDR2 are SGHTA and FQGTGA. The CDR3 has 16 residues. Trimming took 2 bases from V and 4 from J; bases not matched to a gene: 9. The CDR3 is CASSLGTAGAADTQYF. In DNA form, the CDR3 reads TGTGCCAGCAGCTTAGGTACTGCGGGAGCTGCAGATACGCAGTATTTT.

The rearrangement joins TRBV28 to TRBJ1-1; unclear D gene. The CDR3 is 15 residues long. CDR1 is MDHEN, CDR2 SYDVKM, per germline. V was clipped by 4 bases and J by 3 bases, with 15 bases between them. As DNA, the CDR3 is TGTGCCAGCAGTTCGCCGGGGTCCAAGTACACTGAAGCTTTCTTT. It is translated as CASSSPGSKYTEAFF.

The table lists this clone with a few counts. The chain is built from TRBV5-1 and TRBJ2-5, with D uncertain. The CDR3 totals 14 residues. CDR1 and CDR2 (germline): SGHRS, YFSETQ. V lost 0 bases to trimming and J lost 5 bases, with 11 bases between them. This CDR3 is CASSLEGRRETQYF. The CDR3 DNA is TGCGCCAGCAGCTTGGAAGGCCGGCGGGAGACCCAGTACTTC. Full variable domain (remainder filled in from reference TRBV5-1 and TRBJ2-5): KAGVTQTPRYLIKTRGQQVTLSCSPISGHRSVSWYQQTPGQGLQFLFEYFSETQRNKGNFPGRFSGRQFSNSRSEMNVSTLELGDSALYLCASSLEGRRETQYFGPGTRLLVL.

The CDR3 region has the DNA TGTGCCAGTAGTATAATGCCACTAGCGGCAGAGACCCAGTACTTC. Its translation: CASSIMPLAAETQYF. This sequence joins TRBV19 and TRBJ2-5, with 8 bases matching TRBD2. Trimming took 2 bases from V and 4 from J; bases not matched to a gene: 6. The CDR3 spans 15 residues. In germline, CDR1 is LNHDA, CDR2 SQIVND (reference sequence).

This chain's CDR3 is CASSESNGNTIYF. In DNA form, the CDR3 reads TGCGCCAGCAGTGAAAGCAATGGAAACACCATATATTTT. This rearrangement joins TRBV10-1 to TRBJ1-3, with unresolved D. CDR3 size: 13 residues. The V and J ends lost 3 bases and 3 bases respectively, with 6 bases between them. Germline loops: CDR1 WNHNN, CDR2 SYGVQD (reference sequence).

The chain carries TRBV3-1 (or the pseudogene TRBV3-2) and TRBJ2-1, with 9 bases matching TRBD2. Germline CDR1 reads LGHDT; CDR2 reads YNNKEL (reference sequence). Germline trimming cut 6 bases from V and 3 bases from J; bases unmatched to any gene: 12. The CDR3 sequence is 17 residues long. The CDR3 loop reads CASRPSTSGGFYNEQFF. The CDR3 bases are TGTGCCAGCAGGCCCTCGACTAGCGGTGGTTTCTACAATGAGCAGTTCTTC.

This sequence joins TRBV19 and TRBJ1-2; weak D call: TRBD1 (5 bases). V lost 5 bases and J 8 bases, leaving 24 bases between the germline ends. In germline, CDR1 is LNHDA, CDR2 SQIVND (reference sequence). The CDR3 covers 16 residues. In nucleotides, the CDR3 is TGTGCCAGTAGTTCGCCGCCCGGGACTTTGCTAGGGGGCTACACCTTC. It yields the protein CASSSPPGTLLGGYTF.

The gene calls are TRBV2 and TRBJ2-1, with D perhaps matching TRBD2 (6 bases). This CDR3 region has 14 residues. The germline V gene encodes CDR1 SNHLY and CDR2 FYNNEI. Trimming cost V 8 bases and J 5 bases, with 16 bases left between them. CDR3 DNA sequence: TGTGCCAGCTGCCCCGGGAGTGCGAACAATGAGCAGTTCTTC. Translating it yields CASCPGSANNEQFF.

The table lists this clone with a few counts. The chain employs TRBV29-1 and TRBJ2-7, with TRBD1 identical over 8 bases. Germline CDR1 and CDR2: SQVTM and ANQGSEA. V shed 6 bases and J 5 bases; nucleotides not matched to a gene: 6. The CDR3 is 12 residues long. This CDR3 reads CSVRGQVDEQYF. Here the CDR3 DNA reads TGCAGCGTCAGGGGGCAGGTTGACGAGCAGTACTTC.

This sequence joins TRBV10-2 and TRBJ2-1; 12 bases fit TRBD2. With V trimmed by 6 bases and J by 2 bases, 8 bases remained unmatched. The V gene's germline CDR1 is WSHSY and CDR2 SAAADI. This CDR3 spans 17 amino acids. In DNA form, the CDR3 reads TGCGCCAGCAGCTCCTCTCCTAGCGGGAGGGCCTACAATGAGCAGTTCTTC. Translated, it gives CASSSSPSGRAYNEQFF.

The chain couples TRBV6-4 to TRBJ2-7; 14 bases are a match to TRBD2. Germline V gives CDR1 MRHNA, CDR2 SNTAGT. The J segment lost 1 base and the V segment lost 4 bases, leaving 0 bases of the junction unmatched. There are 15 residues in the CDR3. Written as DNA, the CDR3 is TGTGCCAGCAGTGGGACTAGCGGGAGGTCCTACGAGCAGTACTTC. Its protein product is CASSGTSGRSYEQYF.

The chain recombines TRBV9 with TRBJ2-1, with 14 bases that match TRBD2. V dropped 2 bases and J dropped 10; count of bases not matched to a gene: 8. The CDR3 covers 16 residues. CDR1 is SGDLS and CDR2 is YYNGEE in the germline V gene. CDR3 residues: CASSVGTSGSFGEQFF. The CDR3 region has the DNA TGTGCCAGCAGCGTGGGGACTAGCGGGAGCTTCGGGGAGCAGTTCTTC.

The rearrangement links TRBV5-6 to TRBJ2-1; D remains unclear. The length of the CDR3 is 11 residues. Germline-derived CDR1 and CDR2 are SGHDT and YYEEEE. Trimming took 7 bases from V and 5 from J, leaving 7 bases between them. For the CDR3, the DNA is TGTGCCAGCCACCGGAACAATGAGCAGTTCTTC. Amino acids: CASHRNNEQFF.

The CDR3 loop is CATSTSGETQYF. In DNA form, the CDR3 reads TGTGCCACCTCGACTAGTGGAGAGACCCAGTACTTC. The genes are TRBV10-3 and TRBJ2-5; D possibly corresponds to TRBD2 (6 bases). Looked up from germline, CDR1 is ENHRY and CDR2 is SYGVKD. V was cut by 10 bases and J by 4 bases, with 13 bases left in between. This CDR3 has 12 amino acids.

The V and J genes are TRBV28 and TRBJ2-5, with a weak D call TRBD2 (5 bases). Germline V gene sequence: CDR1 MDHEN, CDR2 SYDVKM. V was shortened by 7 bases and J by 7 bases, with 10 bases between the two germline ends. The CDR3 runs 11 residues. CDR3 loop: CASTRGSTQYF. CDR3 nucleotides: TGTGCCAGCACCCGAGGGTCGACCCAGTACTTC.

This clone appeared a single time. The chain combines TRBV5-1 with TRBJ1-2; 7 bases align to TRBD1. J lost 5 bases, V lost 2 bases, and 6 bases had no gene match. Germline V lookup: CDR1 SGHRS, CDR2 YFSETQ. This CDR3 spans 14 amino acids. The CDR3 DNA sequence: TGCGCCAGCAGCTTCGGGACAGCTCTATATGGCTACACCTTC. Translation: CASSFGTALYGYTF.

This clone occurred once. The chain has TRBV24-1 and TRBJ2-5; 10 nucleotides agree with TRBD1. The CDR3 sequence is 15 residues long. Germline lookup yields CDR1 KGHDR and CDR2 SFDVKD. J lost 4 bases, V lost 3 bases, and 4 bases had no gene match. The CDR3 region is CATSDPRTGGETQYF. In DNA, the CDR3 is TGTGCCACCAGTGATCCAAGGACAGGGGGAGAGACCCAGTACTTC.

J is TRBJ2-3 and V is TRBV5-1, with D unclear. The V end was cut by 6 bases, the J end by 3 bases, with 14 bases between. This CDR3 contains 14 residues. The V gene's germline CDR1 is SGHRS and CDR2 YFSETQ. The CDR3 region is CASTQLPGTDTQYF. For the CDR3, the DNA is TGCGCCAGCACCCAACTTCCCGGTACAGATACGCAGTATTTT.

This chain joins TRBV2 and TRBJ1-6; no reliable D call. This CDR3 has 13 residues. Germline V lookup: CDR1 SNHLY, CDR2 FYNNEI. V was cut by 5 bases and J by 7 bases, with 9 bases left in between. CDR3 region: CASSKERNSPLHF. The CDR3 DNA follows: TGTGCCAGCAGTAAGGAGAGGAATTCACCCCTCCACTTT. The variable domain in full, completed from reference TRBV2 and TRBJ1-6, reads EPEVTQTPSHQVTQMGQEVILRCVPISNHLYFYWYRQILGQKVEFLVSFYNNEISEKSEIFDDQFSVERPDGSNFTLKIRSTKLEDSAMYFCASSKERNSPLHFGNGTRLTVT.

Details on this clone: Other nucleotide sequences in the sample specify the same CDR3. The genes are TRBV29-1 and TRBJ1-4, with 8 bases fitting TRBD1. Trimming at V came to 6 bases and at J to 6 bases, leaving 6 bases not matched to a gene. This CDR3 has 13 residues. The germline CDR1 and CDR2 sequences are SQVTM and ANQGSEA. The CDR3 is CSVDGTGDEKLFF. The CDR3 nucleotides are TGCAGCGTGGATGGGACAGGCGATGAAAAACTGTTTTTT.

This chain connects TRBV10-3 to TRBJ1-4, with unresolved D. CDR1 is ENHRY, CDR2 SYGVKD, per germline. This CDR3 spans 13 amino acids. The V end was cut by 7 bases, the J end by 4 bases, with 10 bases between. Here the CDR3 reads CAITASLNEKLFF. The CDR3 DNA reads TGTGCCATCACCGCTTCCCTTAATGAAAAACTGTTTTTT.